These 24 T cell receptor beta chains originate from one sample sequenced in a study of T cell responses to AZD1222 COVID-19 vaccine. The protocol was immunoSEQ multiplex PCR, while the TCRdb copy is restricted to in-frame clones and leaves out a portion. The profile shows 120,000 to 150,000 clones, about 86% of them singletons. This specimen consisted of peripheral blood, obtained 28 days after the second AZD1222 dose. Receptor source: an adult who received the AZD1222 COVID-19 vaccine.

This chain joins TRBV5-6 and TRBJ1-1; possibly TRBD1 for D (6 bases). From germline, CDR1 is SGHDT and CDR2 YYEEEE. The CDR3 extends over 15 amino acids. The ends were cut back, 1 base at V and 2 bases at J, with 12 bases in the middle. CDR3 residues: CASSLSGRGNTEAFF. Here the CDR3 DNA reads TGTGCCAGCAGCTTGAGTGGCAGGGGAAACACTGAAGCTTTCTTT.

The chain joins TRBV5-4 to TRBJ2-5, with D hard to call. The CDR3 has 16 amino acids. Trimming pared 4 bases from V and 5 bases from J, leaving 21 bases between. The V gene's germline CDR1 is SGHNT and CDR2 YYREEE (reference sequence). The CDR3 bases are TGTGCCAGCAGCGGGAACCCCTCCCCGAAATTGGAGACCCAGTACTTC. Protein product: CASSGNPSPKLETQYF.

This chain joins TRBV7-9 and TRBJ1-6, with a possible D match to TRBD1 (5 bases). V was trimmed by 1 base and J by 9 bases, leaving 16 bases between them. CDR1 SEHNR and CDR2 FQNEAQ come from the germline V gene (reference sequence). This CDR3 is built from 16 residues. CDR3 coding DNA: TGTGCCAGCAGCTTAGTAGTTACAGGAGGGAGTTCACCCCTCCACTTT. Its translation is CASSLVVTGGSSPLHF. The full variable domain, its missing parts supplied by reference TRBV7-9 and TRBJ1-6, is DTGVSQNPRHKITKRGQNVTFRCDPISEHNRLYWYRQTLGQGPEFLTYFQNEAQLEKSRLLSDRFSAERPKGSFSTLEIQRTEQGDSAMYLCASSLVVTGGSSPLHFGNGTRLTVT.

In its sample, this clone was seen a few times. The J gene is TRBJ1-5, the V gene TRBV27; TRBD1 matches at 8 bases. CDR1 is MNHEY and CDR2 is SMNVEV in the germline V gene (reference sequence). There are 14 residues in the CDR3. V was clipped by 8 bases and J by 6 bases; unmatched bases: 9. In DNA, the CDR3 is TGTGCCAGCGGTTGGACAGGGCGAGGTCAGCCCCAGCATTTT. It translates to CASGWTGRGQPQHF.

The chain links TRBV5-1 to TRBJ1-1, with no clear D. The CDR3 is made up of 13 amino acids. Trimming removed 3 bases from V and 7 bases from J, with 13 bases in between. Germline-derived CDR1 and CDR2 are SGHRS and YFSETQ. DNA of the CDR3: TGCGCCAGCAGCTCGAAGGCGGAAGGTGAAGCTTTCTTT. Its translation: CASSSKAEGEAFF.

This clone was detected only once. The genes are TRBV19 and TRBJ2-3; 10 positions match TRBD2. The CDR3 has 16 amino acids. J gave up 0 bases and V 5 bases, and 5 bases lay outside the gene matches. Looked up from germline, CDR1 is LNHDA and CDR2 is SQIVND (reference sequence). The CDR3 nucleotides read TGTGCCAGTAGTCATACTAGCGGGGCTAGCACAGATACGCAGTATTTT. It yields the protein CASSHTSGASTDTQYF. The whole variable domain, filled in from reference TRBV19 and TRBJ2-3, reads DGGITQSPKYLFRKEGQNVTLSCEQNLNHDAMYWYRQDPGQGLRLIYYSQIVNDFQKGDIAEGYSVSREKKESFPLTVTSAQKNPTAFYLCASSHTSGASTDTQYFGPGTRLTVL.

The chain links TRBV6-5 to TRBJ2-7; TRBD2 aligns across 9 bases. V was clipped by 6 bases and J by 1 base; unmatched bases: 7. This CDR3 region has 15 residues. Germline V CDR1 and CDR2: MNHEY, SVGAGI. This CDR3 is CASSIAGDPSYEQYF. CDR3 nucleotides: TGTGCCAGCAGCATAGCGGGGGACCCATCCTACGAGCAGTACTTC.

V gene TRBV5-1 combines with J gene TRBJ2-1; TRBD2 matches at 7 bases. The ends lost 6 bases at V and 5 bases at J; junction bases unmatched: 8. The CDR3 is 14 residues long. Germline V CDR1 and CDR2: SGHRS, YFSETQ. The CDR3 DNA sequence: TGCGCCAGCAAAACTAGCGACCCGGACAATGAGCAGTTCTTC. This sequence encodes CASKTSDPDNEQFF.

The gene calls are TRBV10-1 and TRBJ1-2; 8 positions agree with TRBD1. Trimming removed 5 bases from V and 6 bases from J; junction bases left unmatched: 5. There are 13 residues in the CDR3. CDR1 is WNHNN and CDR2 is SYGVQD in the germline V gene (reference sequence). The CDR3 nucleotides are TGCGCCAGCAGTCCCGACAGGGGCCATGGCTACACCTTC. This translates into CASSPDRGHGYTF.

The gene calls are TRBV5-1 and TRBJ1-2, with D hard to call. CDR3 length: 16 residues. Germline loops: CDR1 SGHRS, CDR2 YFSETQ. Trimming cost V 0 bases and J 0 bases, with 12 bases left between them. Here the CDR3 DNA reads TGCGCCAGCAGCTTGGGCCTAGGAGATGCTAACTATGGCTACACCTTC. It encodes CASSLGLGDANYGYTF.

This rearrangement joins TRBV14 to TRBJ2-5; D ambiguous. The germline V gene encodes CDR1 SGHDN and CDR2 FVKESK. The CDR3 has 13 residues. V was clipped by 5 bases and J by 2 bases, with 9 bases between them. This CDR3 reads CASSSWSQETQYF. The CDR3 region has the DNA TGTGCCAGCAGCAGTTGGTCGCAAGAGACCCAGTACTTC.

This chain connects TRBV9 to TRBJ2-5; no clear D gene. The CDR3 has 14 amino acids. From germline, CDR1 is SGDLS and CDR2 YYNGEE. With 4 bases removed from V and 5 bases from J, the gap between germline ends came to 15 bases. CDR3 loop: CASSSAPARETQYF. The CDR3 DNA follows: TGTGCCAGCAGCTCTGCCCCTGCTCGTGAGACCCAGTACTTC. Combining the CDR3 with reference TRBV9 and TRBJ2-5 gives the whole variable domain DSGVTQTPKHLITATGQRVTLRCSPRSGDLSVYWYQQSLDQGLQFLIQYYNGEERAKGNILERFSAQQFPDLHSELNLSSLELGDSALYFCASSSAPARETQYFGPGTRLLVL.

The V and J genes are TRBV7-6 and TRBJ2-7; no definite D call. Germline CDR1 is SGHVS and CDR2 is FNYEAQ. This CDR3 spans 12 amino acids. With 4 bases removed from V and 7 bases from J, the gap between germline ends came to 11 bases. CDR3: CASSSGSAEQYF. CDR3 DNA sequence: TGTGCCAGCAGCTCGGGTTCGGCGGAGCAGTACTTC. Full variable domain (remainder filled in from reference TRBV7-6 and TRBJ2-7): GAGVSQSPRYKVTKRGQDVALRCDPISGHVSLYWYRQALGQGPEFLTYFNYEAQQDKSGLPNDRFSAERPEGSISTLTIQRTEQRDSAMYRCASSSGSAEQYFGPGTRLTVT.

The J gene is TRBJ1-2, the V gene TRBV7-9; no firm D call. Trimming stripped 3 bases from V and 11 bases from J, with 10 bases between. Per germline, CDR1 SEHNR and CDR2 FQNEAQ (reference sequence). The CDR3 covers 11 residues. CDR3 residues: CASSFSTEYTF. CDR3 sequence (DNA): TGTGCCAGCAGCTTCTCGACCGAGTACACCTTC.

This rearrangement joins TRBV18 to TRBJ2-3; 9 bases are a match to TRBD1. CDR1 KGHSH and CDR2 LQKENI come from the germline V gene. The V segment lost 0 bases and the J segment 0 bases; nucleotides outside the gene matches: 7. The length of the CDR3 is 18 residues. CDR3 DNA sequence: TGTGCCAGCTCACCACCGACAGGGGGAACCTCTAGCACAGATACGCAGTATTTT. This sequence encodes CASSPPTGGTSSTDTQYF.

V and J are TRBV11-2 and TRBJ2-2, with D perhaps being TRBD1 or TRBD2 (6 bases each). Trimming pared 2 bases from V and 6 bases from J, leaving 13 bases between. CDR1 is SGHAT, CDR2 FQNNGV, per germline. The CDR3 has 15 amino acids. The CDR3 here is CASSLMRGAAGELFF. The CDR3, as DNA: TGTGCCAGCAGCTTAATGAGGGGGGCGGCCGGGGAGCTGTTTTTT.

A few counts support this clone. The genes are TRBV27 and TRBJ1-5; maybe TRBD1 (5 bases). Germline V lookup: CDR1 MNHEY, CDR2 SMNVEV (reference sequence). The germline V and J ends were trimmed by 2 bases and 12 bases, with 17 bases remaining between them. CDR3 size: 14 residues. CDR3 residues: CASSLQGPRGFQHF. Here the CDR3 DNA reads TGTGCCAGCAGTTTACAGGGCCCCCGAGGGTTCCAGCATTTT.

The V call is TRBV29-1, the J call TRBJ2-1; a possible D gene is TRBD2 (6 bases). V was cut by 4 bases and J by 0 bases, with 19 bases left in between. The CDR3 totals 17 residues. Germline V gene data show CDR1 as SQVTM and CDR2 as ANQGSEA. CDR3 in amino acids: CSVVPPERASSYNEQFF. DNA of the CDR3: TGCAGCGTTGTCCCCCCCGAGCGGGCGAGCTCCTACAATGAGCAGTTCTTC.

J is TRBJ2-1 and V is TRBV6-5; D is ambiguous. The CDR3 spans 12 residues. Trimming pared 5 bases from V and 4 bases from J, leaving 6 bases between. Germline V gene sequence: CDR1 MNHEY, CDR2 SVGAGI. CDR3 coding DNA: TGTGCCAGCAGTCCCCAATACAATGAGCAGTTCTTC. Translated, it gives CASSPQYNEQFF.

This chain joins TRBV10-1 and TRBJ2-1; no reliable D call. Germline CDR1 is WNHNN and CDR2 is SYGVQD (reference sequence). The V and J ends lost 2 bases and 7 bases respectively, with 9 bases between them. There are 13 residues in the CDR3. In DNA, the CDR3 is TGCGCCAGCAGTGAGCAGACTGCAAATGAGCAGTTCTTC. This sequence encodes CASSEQTANEQFF.

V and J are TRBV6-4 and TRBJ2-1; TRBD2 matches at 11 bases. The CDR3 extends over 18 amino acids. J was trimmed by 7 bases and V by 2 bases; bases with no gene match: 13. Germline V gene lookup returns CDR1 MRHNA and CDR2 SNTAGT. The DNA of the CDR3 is TGTGCCAGCAGTGACCCCAAATCCGGGACTAGCGGTCCTAATGAGCAGTTCTTC. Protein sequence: CASSDPKSGTSGPNEQFF.

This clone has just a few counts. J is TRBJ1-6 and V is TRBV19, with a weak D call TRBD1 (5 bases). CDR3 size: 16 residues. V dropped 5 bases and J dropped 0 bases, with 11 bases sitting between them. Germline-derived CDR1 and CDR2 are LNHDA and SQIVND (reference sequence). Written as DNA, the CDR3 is TGTGCCAGTAGTCCCAGACAGAGCTCCTATAATTCACCCCTCCACTTT. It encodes CASSPRQSSYNSPLHF.

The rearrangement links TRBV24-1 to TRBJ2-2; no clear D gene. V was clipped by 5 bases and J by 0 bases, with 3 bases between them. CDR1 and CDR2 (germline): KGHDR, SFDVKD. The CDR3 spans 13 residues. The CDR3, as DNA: TGTGCCACCAGTGCCACGAACACCGGGGAGCTGTTTTTT. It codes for CATSATNTGELFF.

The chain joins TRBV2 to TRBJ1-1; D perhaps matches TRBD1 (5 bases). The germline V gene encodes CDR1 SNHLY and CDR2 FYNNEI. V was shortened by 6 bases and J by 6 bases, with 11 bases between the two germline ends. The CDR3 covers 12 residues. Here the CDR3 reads CASSRDWAEAFF. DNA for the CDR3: TGTGCCAGCAGCAGGGATTGGGCTGAAGCTTTCTTT.